This TCR beta chain was found in a study of molecular identifiers for immune sequencing clone quantification. Study summary: Four portions were sequenced after RNA from about 20,000 or 100,000 naive CD8 cells was split five ways in replicates.

TCRdb reprocessed the PCR reads with MiXCR, giving one entry per CDR3 protein. The repertoire holds approximately 97,000 distinct CDR3 sequences, with around 24% as singletons. Trimming took 6 bases from V and 2 from J, leaving 21 bases between them. Per germline, CDR1 SGHVS and CDR2 FNYEAQ. The length of the CDR3 is 17 residues. This clonotype was counted many times. Its matching antigen is unknown. General study results and limits: A shared barcode on identical TCR molecules could lead to underestimated sizes for highly expanded clones.

V gene TRBV7-6 combines with J gene TRBJ2-3; TRBD2 might be the D (5 bases). This receptor was obtained from a human donor in good health. Some libraries in this study had Jurkat cell RNA spiked in. Sequencing input: naive CD8+ T cells from blood, with Jurkat cell RNA spiked in. Subset defined: FACS-sorted CD8+CD4-CCR7+CD45RA+ naive T cells. The CDR3 bases are TGTGCCAGCAGTCCAAGACCGATCGGGGTGGACACAGATACGCAGTATTTT. Translation: CASSPRPIGVDTDTQYF.